The clone carrying this T cell receptor beta chain was seen more than once but under ten times. Its antigen is still unknown. Reverse transcribing all isolated RNA meant expressed TCRB transcripts were sequenced. Measured with immunoSEQ multiplex PCR; TCRdb has only the in-frame clones, and not every one. This table has 200,000 to 300,000 clones, approximately 10% appearing once. The data are from a study of beta chain features in type 1 diabetes. Notes on the study in general: More deletions and fewer insertions at VDJ junctions were seen in type 1 diabetes patients. Sequencing from cDNA could over-represent high-TCR-expressing cells. No resolution was reached here on whether HLA type influences TCRB rearrangement. TCRB CDR3s from Type 1 diabetes patients were moderately but significantly shorter in all four CD4+ subsets.

Purity of each sorted population was above 98%. The TCR sequence derives from a man aged 30 to 45 with type 1 diabetes. Material: naive CD4+ T cells from blood.

The CDR3 loop is CASSTREDTGELFF. CDR3 nucleotide sequence: TGTGCCAGTAGTACTAGAGAAGACACCGGGGAGCTGTTTTTT. The V and J genes are TRBV19 and TRBJ2-2, with D unclear. Germline-derived CDR1 and CDR2 are LNHDA and SQIVND (reference sequence). This CDR3 has 14 amino acids. The V end was cut by 4 bases, the J end by 3 bases, with 9 bases between.